This T cell receptor beta chain was documented in a study of T cells after posttransplantation cyclophosphamide. General study findings and limits: Later post-transplant blood repertoires were often dominated by donor CD8+ memory clones.

Cells defined as naive were viable CD3+CD4+ or CD3+CD8+ and CCR7+CD45RA+CD45RO-CD95-CD27+CD28+. This clone was observed a single time. Its antigen is unknown. The CDR3 is made up of 17 amino acids. Unmatched junction bases numbered 8, after V lost 1 base and J lost 4 bases. CDR1 is SGHVS, CDR2 FQNEAQ, per germline. Only in-frame clones appear in the TCRdb table, and some are missing; sequencing was by immunoSEQ multiplex PCR. The sample records about 6,400 clones, 95% to 98% being singletons. Material: naive CD8+ T cells sorted from PBMCs. This clonotype was obtained from a woman under 40 in good health and a related stem cell transplant donor. This sequence joins TRBV7-8 and TRBJ2-1; 9 bases align to TRBD1. The DNA of the CDR3 is TGTGCCAGCAGCTTAGATCTGGACAGGGGCTCTTACAATGAGCAGTTCTTC. Its protein is CASSLDLDRGSYNEQFF.